Sequencing of this T cell receptor beta chain was carried out in a study of human T cells and chemical hapten exposure. In the study overall: Patch tests applied 0.01% DPC to the upper back, read at 6 days.

Deletions cut 4 bases from V and 6 bases from J, with 12 bases between. The CDR3 extends over 13 amino acids. This clonotype was seen ten or more times. The antigen is not known. Time point defined: patch test 2, 6 weeks after DPC sensitization. The treatment denotes: therapeutic diphenylcyclopropenone sensitization with weekly scalp DPC. The template was total RNA from unfractionated whole blood. Ahead of applying each patch test, blood was sampled. TCRdb independently ran MiXCR on the RACE reads; one entry per CDR3 protein. Among 35,000 to 50,000 distinct CDR3 sequences listed, approximately 9.6% were seen once. Broader study findings: Expanded TCRs made up significantly more big CDR3 similarity clusters than controls did.

The sequenced sample was whole blood, obtained in connection with sensitization to the hapten diphenylcyclopropenone (DPC). The chain recombines TRBV12-3 or TRBV12-4 with TRBJ1-1, with D unresolved. The receptor was derived from a woman aged 25 to 45 with alopecia areata. Some clones in this sample may be carry-over from other donors' samples. The CDR3 protein is CASSYGPAAEAFF. The CDR3 DNA sequence: TGTGCCAGCAGTTATGGACCCGCCGCTGAAGCTTTCTTT.